These 27 T cell receptor beta chains were all obtained from the same sample, sequenced in a study of T cell repertoires in cytomegalovirus infection. Their antigens remain unidentified. In TCRdb, the reads were re-called with MiXCR into one record per CDR3 protein. The sample lists roughly 130,000 distinct CDR3 sequences, about 24% occurring once. Sequencing used PBMCs, sequenced either directly or after in vitro stimulation (not recorded which). The receptors were sampled from a human donor in good health (CMV status not recorded). Some clones in this sample may be carry-over from other donors' samples.

The sample holds many counts of this clonotype. This chain links TRBV27 with TRBJ2-1, with 8 bases fitting TRBD2. Germline CDR1 and CDR2: MNHEY and SMNVEV (reference sequence). V gave up 6 bases and J gave up 2 bases; unmatched junction bases: 6. The CDR3 totals 15 residues. The CDR3 bases are TGTGCCAGCAGCAAAGGACTAGCACCCTACAATGAGCAGTTCTTC. The encoded protein is CASSKGLAPYNEQFF.

This clonotype was recorded at least ten times. The chain joins TRBV7-2 to TRBJ2-1; the D gene is possibly TRBD2 (5 bases). The CDR3 spans 16 residues. Germline CDR1 is SGHTA and CDR2 is FQGNSA. Trimming took 4 bases from V and 0 from J, leaving 13 bases between them. CDR3 nucleotide sequence: TGTGCCAGCAGCTCAAGGCTAGCCACCTCCTACAATGAGCAGTTCTTC. Its translation is CASSSRLATSYNEQFF.

This clonotype was seen ten or more times. The genes are TRBV11-1 and TRBJ2-1; D is ambiguous. V was clipped by 2 bases and J by 10 bases, with 6 bases between them. Germline V gene data show CDR1 as SGHAT and CDR2 as FQDESV (reference sequence). CDR3 size: 11 residues. CDR3 sequence: CASSLPGEQFF. The CDR3 DNA follows: TGTGCCAGCAGCTTACCTGGAGAGCAGTTCTTC.

The V and J genes are TRBV19 and TRBJ2-5; D gene uncertain. The CDR3 contains 13 residues. V lost 1 base, J lost 3 bases, and 6 bases lay in between. CDR1 is LNHDA, CDR2 SQIVND, per germline (reference sequence). The CDR3 DNA is TGTGCCAGTAGTATAGGGGGTAAAGAGACCCAGTACTTC. Residues: CASSIGGKETQYF.

This clonotype was counted only a few times. The CDR3 here is CASSLIEGSVGYTF. CDR3 sequence (DNA): TGTGCCAGCAGCTTAATTGAAGGGTCGGTTGGCTACACCTTC. The chain links TRBV7-2 to TRBJ1-2, with D uncertain. The germline V and J ends were trimmed by 2 bases and 7 bases, with 14 bases remaining between them. CDR3 length: 14 residues. CDR1 and CDR2 from the germline V gene are SGHTA and FQGNSA.

The gene calls are TRBV29-1 and TRBJ1-1; a weak D match, TRBD1 (5 bases). V was trimmed by 4 bases and J by 4 bases, leaving 16 bases between them. Germline assignment: CDR1 SQVTM and CDR2 ANQGSEA. The CDR3 contains 14 residues. The DNA for the CDR3 is TGCAGCGTTGTCGGCAGGGTGGATTTCACTGAAGCTTTCTTT. It codes for CSVVGRVDFTEAFF.

A few counts support this clonotype. The chain joins TRBV19 to TRBJ2-3, with TRBD1 matching over 10 bases. Germline loops: CDR1 LNHDA, CDR2 SQIVND (reference sequence). CDR3 length: 12 amino acids. V lost 9 bases, J lost 6 bases, and 3 bases stayed unmatched. CDR3 sequence: CASRDRGDTQYF. CDR3 DNA: TGTGCCAGCCGGGACAGGGGCGATACGCAGTATTTT.

This clonotype was seen only a few times. The chain employs TRBV12-3 or TRBV12-4 and TRBJ1-5; a weak D match, TRBD1 (5 bases). This CDR3 has 16 amino acids. V was clipped by 5 bases and J by 0 bases, with 14 bases between them. The CDR3 sequence: CASSPGDGYSNQPQHF. The CDR3 coding sequence is TGTGCCAGCAGTCCGGGGGACGGGTATAGCAATCAGCCCCAGCATTTT.

This chain joins TRBV12-5 and TRBJ2-1; 10 positions agree with TRBD1. Trimming at V came to 5 bases and at J to 6 bases, leaving 7 bases not matched to a gene. Germline assignment: CDR1 LGHNT and CDR2 FRNRAP. CDR3 length: 15 amino acids. The CDR3 sequence is CASGLGQGVGNEQFF. CDR3 nucleotide sequence: TGTGCTAGTGGTCTCGGACAGGGGGTTGGCAATGAGCAGTTCTTC. The whole variable domain, filled in from reference TRBV12-5 and TRBJ2-1, reads DARVTQTPRHKVTEMGQEVTMRCQPILGHNTVFWYRQTMMQGLELLAYFRNRAPLDDSGMPKDRFSAEMPDATLATLKIQPSEPRDSAVYFCASGLGQGVGNEQFFGPGTRLTVL.

This clonotype was seen only a few times. The J gene is TRBJ1-5, the V gene TRBV7-8, with 9 bases matching TRBD1. With 4 bases clipped from V and 5 bases from J, the junction kept 6 bases outside the gene matches. Germline lookup yields CDR1 SGHVS and CDR2 FQNEAQ. This CDR3 is built from 15 residues. CDR3 coding DNA: TGTGCCAGCAGCTCGGGACAGGGAACCGATCAGCCCCAGCATTTT. The encoded protein is CASSSGQGTDQPQHF.

This clonotype came up many times. This chain uses TRBV7-4 with TRBJ2-5, with D tentatively TRBD1 or TRBD2 (7 bases each). Trimming stripped 3 bases from V and 5 bases from J, with 19 bases between. The CDR3 length is 16 residues. Looked up from germline, CDR1 is SGHVT and CDR2 is SQSDAQ. The CDR3 protein is CASSFSTGRVRETQYF. The CDR3 bases are TGTGCCAGCAGCTTCTCGACAGGGAGGGTGAGGGAGACCCAGTACTTC. Drawing the rest from reference TRBV7-4 and TRBJ2-5, the complete variable domain is GAGVSQSPRYKVAKRGRDVALRCDSISGHVTLYWYRQTLGQGSEVLTYSQSDAQRDKSGRPSGRFSAERPERSVSTLKIQRTEQGDSAVYLCASSFSTGRVRETQYFGPGTRLLVL.

This clonotype has just a few counts. This rearrangement joins TRBV4-3 to TRBJ2-3, with 12 bases that match TRBD2. The trim removed 1 base at V and 0 bases at J, leaving 5 bases unmatched. The CDR3 covers 18 residues. CDR1 and CDR2 from the germline V gene are LGHNA and YSLEER. CDR3 amino acids: CASSQGTSGILSTDTQYF. The CDR3 region has the DNA TGCGCCAGCAGCCAAGGGACTAGCGGGATTCTTAGCACAGATACGCAGTATTTT.

This clonotype was observed many times. This chain uses TRBV7-2 with TRBJ2-1; D is unclear. CDR1 is SGHTA and CDR2 is FQGNSA in the germline V gene. CDR3 length: 11 amino acids. V gave up 0 bases and J gave up 10 bases, with 4 bases separating them. The CDR3: CASSLAVEQFF. In nucleotides, the CDR3 is TGTGCCAGCAGCTTAGCGGTGGAGCAGTTCTTC.

The sample holds many counts of this clonotype. V gene TRBV20-1 combines with J gene TRBJ2-1, with D uncertain. The CDR3 is made up of 13 amino acids. V lost 3 bases and J 1 base, leaving 7 bases between the germline ends. Germline CDR1 is DFQATT and CDR2 is SNEGSKA (reference sequence). CDR3 bases: TGCAGTGCTAGTGGACCTTCCTACAATGAGCAGTTCTTC. Encoded protein: CSASGPSYNEQFF.

At least ten counts were recorded for this clonotype. V usage is TRBV7-2 and J usage is TRBJ2-5; 7 nucleotides agree with TRBD2. CDR3 length equals 15 residues. Germline CDR1 and CDR2: SGHTA and FQGNSA. With V trimmed by 3 bases and J by 7 bases, 11 bases remained unmatched. The CDR3 loop is CASSFGLAGVGTQYF. For the CDR3, the DNA is TGTGCCAGCAGCTTCGGGTTGGCGGGGGTGGGGACCCAGTACTTC. Drawing the rest from reference TRBV7-2 and TRBJ2-5, the complete variable domain is GAGVSQSPSNKVTEKGKDVELRCDPISGHTALYWYRQSLGQGLEFLIYFQGNSAPDKSGLPSDRFSAERTGGSVSTLTIQRTQQEDSAVYLCASSFGLAGVGTQYFGPGTRLLVL.

This clonotype came up a few times. The V and J genes are TRBV29-1 and TRBJ1-5; possible D gene TRBD1, 5 bases. This CDR3 is 13 amino acids long. Trimming shortened V by 4 bases and J by 4 bases, and 11 bases separated the two germline ends. The germline gives CDR1 SQVTM, CDR2 ANQGSEA. CDR3 DNA: TGCAGCGTTGCTTCACAGGAAAATCAGCCCCAGCATTTT. Translating it yields CSVASQENQPQHF. The full variable domain, its missing parts supplied by reference TRBV29-1 and TRBJ1-5, is SAVISQKPSRDICQRGTSLTIQCQVDSQVTMMFWYRQQPGQSLTLIATANQGSEATYESGFVIDKFPISRPNLTFSTLTVSNMSPEDSSIYLCSVASQENQPQHFGDGTRLSIL.

The chain has TRBV7-8 and TRBJ2-2; 8 bases line up with TRBD2. Trimming removed 0 bases from V and 2 bases from J; junction bases left unmatched: 8. The CDR3 runs to 18 residues. Germline V CDR1 and CDR2: SGHVS, FQNEAQ. CDR3 sequence (DNA): TGTGCCAGCAGCTTAGCCCTAGGCGGGGGGCTAAACACCGGGGAGCTGTTTTTT. Its translation is CASSLALGGGLNTGELFF.

This clonotype occurred many times. The V and J genes are TRBV28 and TRBJ2-6, with TRBD1 matching 8 bases. The CDR3 totals 16 residues. V was pared by 6 bases and J by 5 bases, with 9 bases of the junction left unmatched. The germline V gene has CDR1 MDHEN and CDR2 SYDVKM. The CDR3 DNA reads as TGTGCCAGCAGCGGGACAGGCAGTCTCTGGGCCAACGTCCTGACTTTC. Its translation is CASSGTGSLWANVLTF.

This chain joins TRBV2 and TRBJ2-1; no clear D. V lost 2 bases, J lost 7 bases, and 6 bases lay in between. Germline V lookup: CDR1 SNHLY, CDR2 FYNNEI. The CDR3 runs 12 residues. In nucleotides, the CDR3 is TGTGCCAGCAGTGAATGGCGGAATGAGCAGTTCTTC. Its translation is CASSEWRNEQFF.

As concerns this clonotype: A single base separates this from a much larger clone, so it may be a read error. The gene calls are TRBV12-3 or TRBV12-4 and TRBJ2-6, with a tentative D call TRBD1 (6 bases). The length of the CDR3 is 15 residues. This CDR3 reads CASSLQGSGANVPTF. In nucleotides, the CDR3 is TGTGCCAGCAGTTTACAGGGGTCAGGGGCCAACGTCCCGACTTTC.

This clonotype was counted between two and nine times. V is TRBV20-1 and J is TRBJ1-6; a possible D gene is TRBD1 (5 bases). V was pared by 3 bases and J by 0 bases, with 9 bases between. Per the germline V gene, CDR1 is DFQATT and CDR2 is SNEGSKA (reference sequence). The CDR3 consists of 15 residues. CDR3 DNA sequence: TGCAGTGCTAGGCGACAGAGCTCCTATAATTCACCCCTCCACTTT. It is translated as CSARRQSSYNSPLHF.

This clonotype was observed many times. This chain connects TRBV6-1 to TRBJ2-3, with 12 bases that match TRBD2. The V gene's germline CDR1 is MNHNS and CDR2 SASEGT. This CDR3 region has 19 residues. V was pared by 4 bases and J by 2 bases, with 13 bases of the junction left unmatched. Here the CDR3 reads CASSVGGLAGRVATDTQYF. Written as DNA, the CDR3 is TGTGCCAGCAGTGTTGGTGGACTAGCGGGAAGGGTGGCCACAGATACGCAGTATTTT.

The sample holds many counts of this clonotype. This chain connects TRBV4-1 to TRBJ2-1, with TRBD2 matching over 11 bases. This CDR3 is 20 amino acids long. The V gene end was trimmed by 1 base and the J gene end by 0 bases; junction bases not matched to a gene: 11. Germline values: CDR1 MGHRA, CDR2 YSYEKL. CDR3 in DNA: TGCGCCAGCAGCCAAGTAAGGTCTAGCGGGAGGAAGGGCTCCTACAATGAGCAGTTCTTC. Translation: CASSQVRSSGRKGSYNEQFF.

In its sample, this clonotype was seen many times. The rearrangement links TRBV7-2 to TRBJ2-2, with TRBD2 identical over 12 bases. V was pared by 3 bases and J by 9 bases, with 2 bases of the junction left unmatched. The CDR3 sequence is 14 residues long. Germline loops: CDR1 SGHTA, CDR2 FQGNSA. CDR3 sequence (DNA): TGTGCCAGCAGCTTCACTAGCGGGAGGTGGGAGCTGTTTTTT. It yields the protein CASSFTSGRWELFF.

This chain connects TRBV7-2 to TRBJ2-7; D gene ambiguous. The CDR3 extends over 14 amino acids. Germline lookup yields CDR1 SGHTA and CDR2 FQGNSA. V lost 1 base, J lost 7 bases, and 14 bases lay in between. CDR3 loop: CASSLGTRSVEQYF. CDR3 coding DNA: TGTGCCAGCAGCTTAGGTACCCGGTCGGTGGAGCAGTACTTC.

The V call is TRBV4-1, the J call TRBJ1-3; D not certain. The CDR3 consists of 12 residues. V lost 1 base and J lost 4, with 2 bases in between. Germline CDR1 MGHRA, CDR2 YSYEKL. CDR3 nucleotide sequence: TGCGCCAGCAGCCAAGTCGGAAACACCATATATTTT. It translates to CASSQVGNTIYF.

This clonotype was observed many times. This sequence joins TRBV7-2 and TRBJ1-5; maybe TRBD1 (5 bases). V shed 5 bases and J shed 1 base, with 9 bases lying between them. This CDR3 region has 14 residues. The germline gives CDR1 SGHTA, CDR2 FQGNSA. CDR3 in DNA: TGTGCCAGCAGCCGGGCAGGGAGCAATCAGCCCCAGCATTTT. Translating gives CASSRAGSNQPQHF. Full variable domain (rest looked up from reference TRBV7-2 and TRBJ1-5): GAGVSQSPSNKVTEKGKDVELRCDPISGHTALYWYRQSLGQGLEFLIYFQGNSAPDKSGLPSDRFSAERTGGSVSTLTIQRTQQEDSAVYLCASSRAGSNQPQHFGDGTRLSIL.